Listed below are T cell receptor beta chains from one sample, sequenced in a study of T cell responses to AZD1222 COVID-19 vaccine. The assay was immunoSEQ multiplex PCR, and TCRdb's table has in-frame clones only and misses some. Of 130,000 or so clones in the sample, roughly 93% were seen once. The sample in question was peripheral blood, obtained on day 0 of AZD1222 vaccination. These receptors were collected from an adult in good health. CDR3s include the opening cysteine and the closing phenylalanine or tryptophan. A D gene is named only where the DNA matches it firmly. Some rows mark clone size as missing; the rest say once, few, many or name a class of expanded clone.

size | D | J | V | DNA | CDR3
. | TRBD1 | TRBJ1-2 | TRBV29-1 | TGCAGCGTTGAGTCAGGGGGCAAGGGTGGCTACACCTTC | CSVESGGKGGYTF
. | . | TRBJ2-7 | TRBV29-1 | TGCAGCGTTGGCGCGGGTATTGCCTACGAGCAGTACTTC | CSVGAGIAYEQYF
. | TRBD2 | TRBJ2-7 | TRBV5-4 | TGTGCCAGCAGCTTGGTAACTAGCGGGGTCTACGAGCAGTACTTC | CASSLVTSGVYEQYF
. | TRBD1 | TRBJ2-7 | TRBV10-3 | TGTGCCATCAGTGAGCCGGGGACAGGGCTCTACGAGCAGTACTTC | CAISEPGTGLYEQYF
. | TRBD1 | TRBJ1-3 | TRBV5-6 | TGTGCCAGCAGTCGAATGGACAGGCTCTCTGGAAACACCATATATTTT | CASSRMDRLSGNTIYF
. | . | TRBJ1-6 | TRBV7-2 | TGTGCCAGCAGCAGGGGGGCGAGAAGCTCACCCCTCCACTTT | CASSRGARSSPLHF
. | . | TRBJ2-3 | TRBV2 | TGTGCCAGCAGTGAAGCGGAGGGGGATACGCAGTATTTT | CASSEAEGDTQYF
. | TRBD1 | TRBJ2-1 | TRBV5-3 | TGTGCCAGAAGCCCCGGGACAGGTGCCGACAAATTCTTTAGAAAGTTCTTC | CARSPGTGADKFFRKFF
once | . | TRBJ2-1 | TRBV28 | TGTGCCAGCAGTTTAGAGGCTAACAATGAGCAGTTCTTC | CASSLEANNEQFF
. | TRBD1 | TRBJ1-6 | TRBV5-1 | TGCGCCAGCAGCTTACGGACAGGGCCCAATAATTCACCCCTCCACTTT | CASSLRTGPNNSPLHF
. | . | TRBJ2-3 | TRBV29-1 | TGCAGCGTTGAAGATCGGGACCTGGGTACGCAGTATTTT | CSVEDRDLGTQYF
. | . | TRBJ2-7 | TRBV6-5 | TGTGCCAGCAGTCCGAACTACGAGCAGTACTTC | CASSPNYEQYF
once | . | TRBJ2-4 | TRBV10-2 | TGCGCCAGCAGTGAGCTAGCCAAAAACATTCAGTACTTC | CASSELAKNIQYF
. | . | TRBJ1-2 | TRBV6-5 | TGTGCCAGCAGGAGGACAGAGAACTATGGCTACACCTTC | CASRRTENYGYTF
. | TRBD1 | TRBJ1-2 | TRBV30 | TGTGCCTGGAGCCCTACAGGGGGATATCATGGCTACACCTTC | CAWSPTGGYHGYTF
. | . | TRBJ2-6 | TRBV9 | TGTGCCAGCAGCGTAGGGTTGCAGAGCTACTCTGGGGCCAACGTCCTGACTTTC | CASSVGLQSYSGANVLTF
few | . | TRBJ1-1 | TRBV19 | TGTGCCAGTACAGGGTTTACTGAAGCTTTCTTT | CASTGFTEAFF
. | . | TRBJ1-1 | TRBV5-1 | TGCGCCAGCAGCCTTCCGACCGGGACTGAAGCTTTCTTT | CASSLPTGTEAFF
. | . | TRBJ2-7 | TRBV30 | TGTGCCTGGAGTCCCCGCTACGAGCAGTACTTC | CAWSPRYEQYF
. | TRBD1 | TRBJ1-5 | TRBV10-3 | TGTGCCATCGCGGGGGACAGGACTCAGCCCCAGCATTTT | CAIAGDRTQPQHF
. | TRBD1 | TRBJ1-3 | TRBV24-1 | TGTGCCACCAGTGAAGGGACAGGGGCCACCATATATTTT | CATSEGTGATIYF
. | . | TRBJ1-6 | TRBV9 | TGTGCCAGCAGCGTAGAGGCCGGCGTCTATAATTCACCCCTCCACTTT | CASSVEAGVYNSPLHF
. | . | TRBJ1-3 | TRBV6-5 | TGTGCCAGCAGCCTCAAGAGCTCTGGAAACACCATATATTTT | CASSLKSSGNTIYF
. | . | TRBJ1-2 | TRBV12-5 | TGTGCTAGTGGTTTTGGCGTGAGCTATGGCTACACCTTC | CASGFGVSYGYTF
. | . | TRBJ1-1 | TRBV18 | TGTGCCAGCTCACCACGGCTTCAAGAGACTGAAGCTTTCTTT | CASSPRLQETEAFF
. | . | TRBJ2-2 | TRBV11-2 | TGTGCCAGCAGCTTAGTAGGTTCGGAGGGGTTCGGGGAGCTGTTTTTT | CASSLVGSEGFGELFF
. | TRBD2 | TRBJ2-5 | TRBV4-2 | TGTGCCAGCAGCCCACAGGCTAGCGGGGGTCAAGAGACCCAGTACTTC | CASSPQASGGQETQYF
. | TRBD1 | TRBJ1-2 | TRBV25-1 | TGTGCCAGCAGTTTGTATACAGGGGGCCATGGCTACACCTTC | CASSLYTGGHGYTF
. | . | TRBJ1-1 | TRBV28 | TGTGCCAGCAGTTTCAGGGATGGGTGGGTAGAAGCTTTCTTT | CASSFRDGWVEAFF
few | . | TRBJ1-1 | TRBV19 | TGTGCCAGTAGTATAGGGTCGAACACTGAAGCTTTCTTT | CASSIGSNTEAFF
once | . | TRBJ1-1 | TRBV3-1/TRBV3-2 | TGTGCCAGCAGCCAAGGCCCCGCTGAAGCTTTCTTT | CASSQGPAEAFF
once | . | TRBJ1-1 | TRBV29-1 | TGCAGCGTTGAAATCGGGGAGACTATGAACACTGAAGCTTTCTTT | CSVEIGETMNTEAFF
. | . | TRBJ1-6 | TRBV3-1/TRBV3-2 | TGTGCCAGCAGCCAAGGGGAACAGGCCCCTGGGACCCTCCACTTT | CASSQGEQAPGTLHF
few | . | TRBJ2-1 | TRBV28 | TGTGCCAGCAGCAACCCGGCCCACTTCGGATCCTTCTTC | CASSNPAHFGSFF
. | . | TRBJ1-1 | TRBV6-5 | TGTGCCAGCAGTTACTCGGGACTGACGAACACTGAAGCTTTCTTT | CASSYSGLTNTEAFF
once | TRBD1 | TRBJ1-2 | TRBV4-2 | TGTGCCAGCAGTCAACCCGGGACAGGGAACGGCTACACCTTC | CASSQPGTGNGYTF
. | . | TRBJ1-2 | TRBV18 | TGTGCCAGCTCACCACAGAAGGAAGGTGGCTACACCTTC | CASSPQKEGGYTF
. | . | TRBJ1-4 | TRBV29-1 | TGCAGCGTTGAAGATCAGGGGATGGTTGGCGAAAAACTGTTTTTT | CSVEDQGMVGEKLFF
. | . | TRBJ1-2 | TRBV28 | TGTGCCAGCACCTCGAACGGGGAGACCTATGGCTACACCTTC | CASTSNGETYGYTF
. | . | TRBJ2-7 | TRBV5-6 | TGTGCCAGCAGCTACGAAGGGGCCTACCCCTACGAGCAGTACTTC | CASSYEGAYPYEQYF
. | . | TRBJ1-2 | TRBV29-1 | TGCAGCGTAGATACTTTGATTTTCTATGGCTACACCTTC | CSVDTLIFYGYTF
few | . | TRBJ1-6 | TRBV15 | TGTGCCACCAGCAGAGACGATTACGGCAGTCGATTAACGCCCCTCCACTTT | CATSRDDYGSRLTPLHF
. | . | TRBJ2-7 | TRBV5-4 | TGTGCCAGCAGCCCTGGACAGCTATACGAGCAGTACTTC | CASSPGQLYEQYF
. | TRBD2 | TRBJ2-3 | TRBV9 | TGTGCCAGCAACCCTAGCGGGAGCACAGATACGCAGTATTTT | CASNPSGSTDTQYF